The 6 T cell receptor beta chains reported below all come from one sample, sequenced in a study of shared clonotypes between healthy human individuals. The repertoire was sequenced with immunoSEQ multiplex PCR; TCRdb's copy has only in-frame clones and lacks some. The data contain some 2,000,000 clones, roughly 94% of them seen just once; the ten biggest clones take up 0.13%. Sequences were obtained from naive CD4+ T cells sorted from blood. Subset: CD45RA+ positively selected. These receptors were taken from a man younger than 35 in good health.

This chain uses TRBV28 with TRBJ2-7; D might be TRBD1 (7 bases). CDR1 is MDHEN and CDR2 is SYDVKM in the germline V gene. Trimming stripped 5 bases from V and 2 bases from J, with 16 bases between. The CDR3 consists of 15 residues. For the CDR3, the DNA is TGTGCCAGCAGTCTCCCCGCGGGACAGCCCTACGAGCAGTACTTC. This codes for CASSLPAGQPYEQYF.

The chain is built from TRBV6-6 and TRBJ1-5; D may be TRBD1 (5 bases). The length of the CDR3 is 16 residues. Trimming shortened V by 2 bases and J by 2 bases, and 13 bases separated the two germline ends. From germline, CDR1 is MNHNY and CDR2 SVGAGI (reference sequence). This chain's CDR3 is CASSYTGVVGNQPQHF. The CDR3 coding sequence is TGTGCCAGCAGTTACACGGGGGTGGTAGGCAATCAGCCCCAGCATTTT.

The chain recombines TRBV7-2 with TRBJ1-2; the D is unclear. The germline V gene has CDR1 SGHTA and CDR2 FQGNSA. V was trimmed by 5 bases and J by 4 bases, leaving 11 bases between them. The CDR3 has 13 residues. CDR3 residues: CASSRTTGYGYTF. The CDR3 region has the DNA TGTGCCAGCAGCCGTACGACGGGCTATGGCTACACCTTC.

The DNA of the CDR3 is TGTGCCAGCAGTTCCGTCGGCGGCAATTCACCCCTCCACTTT. This encodes CASSSVGGNSPLHF. The chain employs TRBV28 and TRBJ1-6; D is undetermined. This CDR3 spans 14 amino acids. Per the germline V gene, CDR1 is MDHEN and CDR2 is SYDVKM. Trimming removed 4 bases at V and 7 bases at J, with 11 bases between.

The chain links TRBV28 to TRBJ1-2; D may be TRBD1 (5 bases). The germline V and J ends were trimmed by 2 bases and 6 bases, with 7 bases remaining between them. CDR1 MDHEN and CDR2 SYDVKM come from the germline V gene. The length of the CDR3 is 12 residues. The CDR3: CASSLIGDGYTF. CDR3 in DNA: TGTGCCAGCAGTTTAATAGGGGATGGCTACACCTTC.

This clone was observed once. The chain has TRBV6-1 and TRBJ1-1; 8 bases are shared with TRBD1. The germline V gene encodes CDR1 MNHNS and CDR2 SASEGT. CDR3 size: 13 residues. The V gene end was trimmed by 0 bases and the J gene end by 8 bases; junction bases not matched to a gene: 2. CDR3 DNA sequence: TGTGCCAGCAGTGAAGCTCGGGACAGGGAAGCTTTCTTT. This translates into CASSEARDREAFF.